This T cell receptor (beta chain) was documented in a study of neurological immune-mediated disorders. Findings and caveats of the study: The greatest TCR clonal expansion occurred in HTLV-1-associated myelopathy and the least in multiple sclerosis, which fell below healthy controls.

Time point described: technical triplicate 2. The cell input for sorted libraries was around 1 million, and those cells were CD4+ or CD8+ T cells. CDR3 size: 14 residues. V was clipped by 3 bases and J by 8 bases; unmatched bases: 8. Germline V lookup: CDR1 SGHRS, CDR2 YFSETQ. Sample share makes this clonotype medium-sized. As yet, its antigen is unknown. Each sequencing run yielded over 170 million TCR-beta sequences from 15-18 subjects. Using its own MiXCR run on the 5' RACE reads, TCRdb lists one record per CDR3 protein. The sample holds approximately 30,000 distinct CDR3 sequences, less than 15% seen once.

This clonotype was obtained from a female donor with HTLV-1-associated myelopathy (HAM/TSP). Sequencing was done on a sample of CD4+ T cells from blood. The chain carries TRBV5-1 and TRBJ2-1; 7 bases align to TRBD2. The CDR3 spells CASSSRGSSDEQFF. The DNA for the CDR3 is TGCGCCAGCAGCTCGCGCGGGAGTTCGGATGAGCAGTTCTTC.